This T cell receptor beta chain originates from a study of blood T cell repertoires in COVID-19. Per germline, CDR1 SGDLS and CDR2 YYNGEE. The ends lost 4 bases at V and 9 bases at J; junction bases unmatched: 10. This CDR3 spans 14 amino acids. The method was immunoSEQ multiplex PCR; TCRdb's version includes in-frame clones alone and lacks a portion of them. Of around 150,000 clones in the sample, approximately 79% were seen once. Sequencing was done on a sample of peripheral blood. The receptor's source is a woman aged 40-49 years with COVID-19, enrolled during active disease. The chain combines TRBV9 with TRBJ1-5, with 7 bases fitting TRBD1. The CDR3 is CASSPGAGGRPQHF. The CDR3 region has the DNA TGTGCCAGCAGCCCAGGGGCAGGGGGGAGGCCCCAGCATTTT.